This T cell receptor (beta chain) was obtained from a study of blood T cell repertoires in COVID-19. As for the study in general: From the United States, Italy and Spain came samples of acute and convalescent COVID-19. Sources were T cells, B-cell-depleted T cells, or PBMCs; the material itself was cDNA or gDNA.

This CDR3 spans 14 amino acids. The V gene lost 0 bases and the J gene lost 9 bases, with 14 bases spanning the gap. Germline V gene data show CDR1 as PRHDT and CDR2 as FYEKMQ (reference sequence). Original processing methods: It was from reference gene primer amplification that nucleated cell counts were estimated. Repertoires were generated with immunoSEQ multiplex PCR, while TCRdb's copy carries only in-frame clones and drops some. The V and J calls and the clone size are those of that table, but D and trimming were determined from the DNA. The data contain about 220,000 clones, 70% to 90% of them singletons.

V usage is TRBV13 and J usage is TRBJ2-5; D unclear. Sequencing was done on a sample of peripheral blood. The clonotype comes from a human donor in a cohort sampled during active COVID-19. DNA for the CDR3: TGTGCCAGCAGCTTAGGCCCCCAGCGTGGTGCCCAGTACTTC. This codes for CASSLGPQRGAQYF.